This T cell receptor beta chain was documented in a study of CD8+CD57+ T cells in acquired aplastic anemia. Study-wide context: When averaged, DNA from sorted CD4+ and CD8+ cells came to approximately 3.2 ug.

Germline V gene sequence: CDR1 SEHNR, CDR2 FQNEAQ (reference sequence). V was pared by 5 bases and J by 3 bases, with 13 bases between. The CDR3 runs to 14 residues. The use of genomic DNA as template underpinned the TCR beta VDJ and CDR3 profiling. TCRdb re-called the reads with MiXCR, one entry per CDR3 protein. The data hold 150,000 to 200,000 distinct CDR3 sequences, with about 60% observed a single time. The sequence was obtained from a human donor in good health. The sample comprised sorted CD4+, CD8+, or CD8+CD57+ T cells (not recorded which) from PBMCs. J is TRBJ1-1 and V is TRBV7-9; D may be TRBD1 (5 bases). In DNA form, the CDR3 reads TGTGCCAGCAGCCTGACGGCCAGGGACACTGAAGCTTTCTTT. Its protein is CASSLTARDTEAFF.